Following are 26 T cell receptor beta chains from one sample sequenced in a study of technical replicates of blood from a handful of donors. Sequencing used immunoSEQ multiplex PCR; TCRdb keeps in-frame clones, though not all of them. This sample yields 98,000 or so clones, of which nearly 97% are seen a single time; 0.2% to 0.25% belongs to the top ten. Source material: T cells isolated from PBMCs. Every receptor here comes from a human donor in good health.

The chain recombines TRBV11-2 with TRBJ1-2, with TRBD1 as a possible D gene (5 bases). Trimming removed 5 bases at V and 4 bases at J, with 14 bases between. This CDR3 has 14 residues. Germline lookup yields CDR1 SGHAT and CDR2 FQNNGV. CDR3 sequence: CASSPDSLGYGYTF. For the CDR3, the DNA is TGTGCCAGCAGCCCAGACAGTCTTGGCTATGGCTACACCTTC. Together with reference TRBV11-2 and TRBJ1-2, the CDR3 gives the full variable domain: EAGVAQSPRYKIIEKRQSVAFWCNPISGHATLYWYQQILGQGPKLLIQFQNNGVVDDSQLPKDRFSAERLKGVDSTLKIQPAKLEDSAVYLCASSPDSLGYGYTFGSGTRLTVV.

The rearrangement uses TRBV27 and TRBJ2-1; 9 bases agree with TRBD2. With V trimmed by 5 bases and J by 9 bases, 11 bases remained unmatched. The CDR3 is made up of 15 amino acids. CDR1 and CDR2 from the germline V gene are MNHEY and SMNVEV (reference sequence). CDR3 residues: CASSIQLGTSTEQFF. As DNA, the CDR3 is TGTGCCAGCAGTATCCAACTCGGGACTAGCACTGAGCAGTTCTTC.

V is TRBV6-5 and J is TRBJ1-2; the D gene is possibly TRBD1 (6 bases). Germline V gene data show CDR1 as MNHEY and CDR2 as SVGAGI. This CDR3 is 13 amino acids long. V dropped 4 bases and J dropped 4 bases, with 10 bases sitting between them. CDR3 sequence: CASSFRGGYGYTF. In DNA, the CDR3 is TGTGCCAGCAGTTTCAGGGGTGGCTATGGCTACACCTTC.

The chain is built from TRBV30 and TRBJ1-1; D perhaps matches TRBD1 (5 bases). V was cut by 4 bases and J by 2 bases, with 17 bases left in between. The length of the CDR3 is 15 residues. Germline V gives CDR1 GTSNPN, CDR2 SVGIG (reference sequence). As DNA, the CDR3 is TGTGCCTGGACCTCCCAGGGTCGCGGAAACACTGAAGCTTTCTTT. It translates to CAWTSQGRGNTEAFF. The full variable domain, with the rest looked up from reference TRBV30 and TRBJ1-1, is SQTIHQWPATLVQPVGSPLSLECTVEGTSNPNLYWYRQAAGRGLQLLFYSVGIGQISSEVPQNLSASRPQDRQFILSSKKLLLSDSGFYLCAWTSQGRGNTEAFFGQGTRLTVV.

The gene calls are TRBV5-8 and TRBJ1-5; TRBD1 might be the D (6 bases). Germline V gene data show CDR1 as SGHTS and CDR2 as YDEGEE. The CDR3 is 13 amino acids. Trimming removed 4 bases at V and 5 bases at J, with 10 bases between. The CDR3 bases are TGTGCCAGCAGCAGTTACAGGGATCAGCCCCAGCATTTT. It translates to CASSSYRDQPQHF.

V and J are TRBV27 and TRBJ1-4, with 7 bases aligning to TRBD1. J lost 5 bases, V lost 6 bases, and 6 bases had no gene match. The CDR3 runs to 14 residues. CDR1 and CDR2 from the germline V gene are MNHEY and SMNVEV (reference sequence). CDR3 DNA sequence: TGTGCCAGCAGCCTGGGACAGCTAAATGAAAAACTGTTTTTT. Protein: CASSLGQLNEKLFF.

This sequence joins TRBV28 and TRBJ2-1; 7 bases map to TRBD1. Trimming cost V 4 bases and J 8 bases; bases outside gene matches: 8. Germline lookup yields CDR1 MDHEN and CDR2 SYDVKM. The CDR3 contains 14 residues. In nucleotides, the CDR3 is TGTGCCAGCAGTTACAGATACAGGGGAGATGAGCAGTTCTTC. This sequence encodes CASSYRYRGDEQFF.

The chain links TRBV7-9 to TRBJ2-7, with 12 bases aligning to TRBD1. Looked up from germline, CDR1 is SEHNR and CDR2 is FQNEAQ (reference sequence). The CDR3 is made up of 16 amino acids. Trimming at V came to 4 bases and at J to 5 bases, leaving 9 bases not matched to a gene. CDR3 loop: CASSSQRDRGHHEQYF. The CDR3 coding sequence is TGTGCCAGCAGCTCTCAAAGGGACAGGGGGCACCACGAGCAGTACTTC.

The count of this clone is one. The chain couples TRBV5-6 to TRBJ1-5, with unresolved D. The CDR3 length is 17 residues. V was clipped by 1 base and J by 8 bases, with 22 bases between them. Germline CDR1 SGHDT, CDR2 YYEEEE. This chain's CDR3 is CASSLRGTWVLSEPQHF. In nucleotides, the CDR3 is TGTGCCAGCAGCTTGCGGGGTACGTGGGTGTTATCGGAGCCCCAGCATTTT.

The V and J genes are TRBV29-1 and TRBJ2-2; 8 bases are a match to TRBD2. From germline, CDR1 is SQVTM and CDR2 ANQGSEA. The J segment lost 6 bases and the V segment lost 6 bases, leaving 12 bases of the junction unmatched. The CDR3 loop spans 15 amino acids. CDR3 DNA sequence: TGCAGCGTGCGGAATCCGGGAGGGAGCGCCGGGGAGCTGTTTTTT. This encodes CSVRNPGGSAGELFF.

V and J are TRBV10-3 and TRBJ2-7, with D possibly being TRBD2 (6 bases). Deletions cut 6 bases from V and 0 bases from J, with 9 bases between. Germline CDR1 reads ENHRY; CDR2 reads SYGVKD. The CDR3 covers 13 residues. This CDR3 reads CAIRTGSSYEQYF. The DNA of the CDR3 is TGTGCCATCAGGACCGGGAGCTCCTACGAGCAGTACTTC.

The V gene is TRBV30, the J gene TRBJ2-1, with D possibly matching TRBD2 (5 bases). The CDR3 loop spans 13 amino acids. Trimming took 4 bases from V and 6 from J, leaving 13 bases between them. Germline-derived CDR1 and CDR2 are GTSNPN and SVGIG (reference sequence). The CDR3 DNA reads TGTGCCTGGAAGGACTTGTCTGGCAATGAGCAGTTCTTC. Translating it yields CAWKDLSGNEQFF.

The chain is built from TRBV5-1 and TRBJ1-4, with TRBD1 matching 9 bases. The CDR3 is 15 amino acids. The junction had 6 bases not matched to a gene; V was cut back by 1 base and J by 8 bases. Germline V gene sequence: CDR1 SGHRS, CDR2 YFSETQ. CDR3 region: CASSLTGGGQEKLFF. CDR3 DNA sequence: TGCGCCAGCAGCTTGACAGGGGGCGGGCAGGAAAAACTGTTTTTT.

CDR3 residues: CATSTSKLRNTEAFF. The CDR3 nucleotides read TGTGCCACCAGCACATCGAAATTGAGGAACACTGAAGCTTTCTTT. The chain uses TRBV15 and TRBJ1-1; D is unclear. V was clipped by 4 bases and J by 1 base, with 13 bases between them. This CDR3 region has 15 residues. The V gene's germline CDR1 is LNHNV and CDR2 YYDKDF (reference sequence). Filled out from reference TRBV15 and TRBJ1-1, the complete variable domain reads DAMVIQNPRYQVTQFGKPVTLSCSQTLNHNVMYWYQQKSSQAPKLLFHYYDKDFNNEADTPDNFQSRRPNTSFCFLDIRSPGLGDTAMYLCATSTSKLRNTEAFFGQGTRLTVV.

The chain uses TRBV5-6 and TRBJ2-5; D might be TRBD1 (5 bases). Trimming left V 2 bases short and J 3 bases short, with 11 bases between. CDR1 and CDR2 (germline): SGHDT, YYEEEE. CDR3 length equals 14 residues. This CDR3 reads CASSFGAGKETQYF. As DNA, the CDR3 is TGTGCCAGCAGCTTTGGGGCAGGGAAAGAGACCCAGTACTTC.

The genes are TRBV30 and TRBJ1-1; D gene unclear. The V gene's germline CDR1 is GTSNPN and CDR2 SVGIG (reference sequence). V lost 1 base to trimming and J lost 1 base, with 7 bases between them. The CDR3 covers 13 residues. The CDR3 nucleotides are TGTGCCTGGAGTGCTCCAGAGAACACTGAAGCTTTCTTT. This gives the protein CAWSAPENTEAFF. Looking up the rest from reference TRBV30 and TRBJ1-1 gives the full variable domain: SQTIHQWPATLVQPVGSPLSLECTVEGTSNPNLYWYRQAAGRGLQLLFYSVGIGQISSEVPQNLSASRPQDRQFILSSKKLLLSDSGFYLCAWSAPENTEAFFGQGTRLTVV.

This clone was seen a few times. The chain couples TRBV9 to TRBJ1-1, with a weak D call TRBD1 (5 bases). CDR3 size: 13 residues. The V gene's germline CDR1 is SGDLS and CDR2 YYNGEE. Trimming cost V 4 bases and J 4 bases, with 11 bases left between them. The CDR3 nucleotides are TGTGCCAGCAGCTCAGAAGGGGCCACTGAAGCTTTCTTT. This gives the protein CASSSEGATEAFF.

The V call is TRBV11-1, the J call TRBJ2-1; TRBD2 is a possible D gene (5 bases). V was shortened by 3 bases and J by 3 bases, with 12 bases between the two germline ends. CDR1 is SGHAT, CDR2 FQDESV, per germline (reference sequence). The CDR3 totals 15 residues. CDR3 DNA sequence: TGTGCCAGCAGCTTCTCCGGGAAGGGCTACAATGAGCAGTTCTTC. Its translation is CASSFSGKGYNEQFF.

The rearrangement joins TRBV10-2 to TRBJ2-5, with D possibly TRBD1 on 6 matching bases. The germline V gene encodes CDR1 WSHSY and CDR2 SAAADI. V lost 6 bases and J 2 bases, leaving 13 bases between the germline ends. CDR3 size: 14 residues. The CDR3 here is CASRDSLLQETQYF. Written as DNA, the CDR3 is TGCGCCAGCAGGGACAGCCTTTTGCAAGAGACCCAGTACTTC.

This chain links TRBV7-2 with TRBJ1-4; D uncertain. CDR1 and CDR2 (germline): SGHTA, FQGNSA. The CDR3 sequence is 13 residues long. V gave up 1 base and J gave up 8 bases, with 8 bases separating them. The CDR3 loop is CASSLEPGEKLFF. The CDR3 DNA is TGTGCCAGCAGCTTAGAACCGGGAGAAAAACTGTTTTTT.

The chain joins TRBV5-8 to TRBJ2-7; TRBD2 agrees at 7 bases. The CDR3 is 13 amino acids. Germline CDR1 and CDR2: SGHTS and YDEGEE. The V gene end was trimmed by 4 bases and the J gene end by 2 bases; junction bases not matched to a gene: 3. CDR3 region: CASSRTSPYEQYF. The CDR3 DNA sequence: TGTGCCAGCAGCCGGACTAGTCCCTACGAGCAGTACTTC.

The chain links TRBV21-1 to TRBJ2-2; the D segment call TRBD2 is taken from the table without a DNA check. TRBV21-1 represents a pseudogene. The CDR3 spans 16 residues. CDR3 sequence (DNA): TGTGCCTCCCAGCGTCAGCGGGAGGGATACACCGGGGAGCTGTTTTTT. Protein sequence: CASQRQREGYTGELFF.

The chain uses TRBV19 and TRBJ1-2, with D unclear. Trimming pared 3 bases from V and 4 bases from J, leaving 9 bases between. The germline CDR1 and CDR2 sequences are LNHDA and SQIVND (reference sequence). The CDR3 has 13 amino acids. The CDR3 sequence is CASSISSGYGYTF. CDR3 coding DNA: TGTGCCAGTAGTATCTCCAGCGGCTATGGCTACACCTTC.

The chain links TRBV6-1 to TRBJ1-1; TRBD1 agrees at 7 bases. V lost 8 bases and J lost 4; bases outside the gene matches: 10. Germline V gene sequence: CDR1 MNHNS, CDR2 SASEGT. The CDR3 is made up of 14 amino acids. The CDR3 nucleotides read TGTGCCAGCGGCAGCAGGGGGGTAGTCACTGAAGCTTTCTTT. Protein: CASGSRGVVTEAFF.

CDR3 sequence: CASSLELGRAYEQYF. The CDR3 DNA follows: TGTGCCAGCAGCTTGGAGCTCGGCAGGGCCTACGAGCAGTACTTC. The chain combines TRBV5-5 with TRBJ2-7; possible D gene TRBD1, 5 bases. Between the trimmed V and J ends, which lost 0 bases and 2 bases, there was a span of 12 bases. The CDR3 has 15 amino acids. Per germline, CDR1 SGHKS and CDR2 YYEKEE (reference sequence).

This sequence joins TRBV4-1 and TRBJ1-6; TRBD1 agrees at 7 bases. The V gene end was trimmed by 2 bases and the J gene end by 5 bases; junction bases not matched to a gene: 3. CDR1 is MGHRA, CDR2 YSYEKL, per germline. The CDR3 length is 15 residues. CDR3 DNA: TGCGCCAGCAGCCAACAGGGGACAGATAATTCACCCCTCCACTTT. Protein product: CASSQQGTDNSPLHF.